Sequencing of this T cell receptor (beta chain) was carried out in a study of a mutant IDH1 vaccine in newly diagnosed glioma. General study points: Vaccination induced immune responses in 85% to 95% of patients.

This clone appeared once. The antigen remains undetermined. Using immunoSEQ multiplex PCR, the repertoire was profiled, and TCRdb retains in-frame clones only, with some absent. The data hold 88,000 or so clones, with almost 85% observed a single time. Time point denoted: week 23, last vaccination. Every single dose of the vaccine, 300 ug of mutant IDH1 20-mer peptide, came with topical imiquimod. The starting material was PBMCs, obtained from a glioma patient whose treatment included an IDH1 peptide vaccine. The receptor's source is a man younger than 45 with glioma. Some clones in this sample may be carry-over from other donors' samples.

The CDR3 reads CASSLGTVYNEQFF. The CDR3 DNA sequence: TGTGCCAGCAGCTTGGGGACAGTATACAATGAGCAGTTCTTC. The gene calls are TRBV7-2 and TRBJ2-1, with 7 positions matching TRBD1. This CDR3 comprises 14 residues. V trimming: 3 bases; J trimming: 4 bases; junction bases outside the gene matches: 3. Germline lookup yields CDR1 SGHTA and CDR2 FQGNSA.